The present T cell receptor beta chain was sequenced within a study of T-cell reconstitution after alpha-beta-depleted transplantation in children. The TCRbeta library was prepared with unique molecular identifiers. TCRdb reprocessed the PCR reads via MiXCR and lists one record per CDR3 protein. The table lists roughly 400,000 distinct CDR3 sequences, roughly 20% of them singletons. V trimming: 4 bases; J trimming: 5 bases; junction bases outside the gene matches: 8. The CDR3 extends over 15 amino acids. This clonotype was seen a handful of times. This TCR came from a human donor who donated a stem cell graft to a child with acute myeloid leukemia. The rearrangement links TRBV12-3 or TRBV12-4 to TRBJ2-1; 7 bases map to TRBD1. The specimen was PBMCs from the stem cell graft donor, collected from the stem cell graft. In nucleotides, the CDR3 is TGTGCCAGCAGTTCCCGGGACAGAGCCCACAATGAGCAGTTCTTC. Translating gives CASSSRDRAHNEQFF.